Below, one T cell receptor beta chain is given with its context. These data belong to a study of blood T cell repertoires in COVID-19. Study background: PBMCs, B-cell-depleted T cells, or T cells provided the cDNA or gDNA that made up the material.

Authors' processing steps: Reference gene primer amplification gave nucleated cell count estimates. The method was immunoSEQ multiplex PCR; TCRdb's version includes in-frame clones alone and lacks a portion of them. V and J calls and clone size are as listed in that table; D and trimming were resolved from the DNA. The table records about 150,000 clones, approximately 88% of them present only once. The V gene's germline CDR1 is MGHRA and CDR2 YSYEKL. Unmatched junction bases numbered 10, after V lost 1 base and J lost 8 bases. The CDR3 is 16 amino acids. The specimen was peripheral blood. The sequence came from a man in his 70s with acute or convalescent COVID-19. The chain joins TRBV4-1 to TRBJ1-4, with TRBD1 matching 7 bases. This CDR3 reads CASSQVYRSGGEKLFF. The CDR3, as DNA: TGCGCCAGCAGCCAAGTATACAGGTCAGGGGGGGAAAAACTGTTTTTT.